This T cell receptor beta chain is drawn from a study of graft-versus-host responses after intestinal transplantation. As concerns this clone: What it binds is not known.

Only in-frame clones appear in the TCRdb table, and some are missing; sequencing was by immunoSEQ multiplex PCR. This sample carries 90,000 to 130,000 clones, 85% to 95% of them seen once, and the ten largest clones take around 1%. CDR1 and CDR2 (germline): MNHEY, SVGAGI. V lost 5 bases, J lost 10 bases, and 5 bases stayed unmatched. CDR3 length equals 13 residues. The V and J genes are TRBV6-5 and TRBJ2-1; 10 bases map to TRBD1. Source: unstimulated CD8+ T cells sorted from spleen or lymph node cells, taken before transplant. The clonotype comes from a human donor who was the organ donor for an intestinal transplant. CDR3 bases: TGTGCCAGCAGTACTGGGACAGGGGACGAGCAGTTCTTC. Its protein product is CASSTGTGDEQFF.